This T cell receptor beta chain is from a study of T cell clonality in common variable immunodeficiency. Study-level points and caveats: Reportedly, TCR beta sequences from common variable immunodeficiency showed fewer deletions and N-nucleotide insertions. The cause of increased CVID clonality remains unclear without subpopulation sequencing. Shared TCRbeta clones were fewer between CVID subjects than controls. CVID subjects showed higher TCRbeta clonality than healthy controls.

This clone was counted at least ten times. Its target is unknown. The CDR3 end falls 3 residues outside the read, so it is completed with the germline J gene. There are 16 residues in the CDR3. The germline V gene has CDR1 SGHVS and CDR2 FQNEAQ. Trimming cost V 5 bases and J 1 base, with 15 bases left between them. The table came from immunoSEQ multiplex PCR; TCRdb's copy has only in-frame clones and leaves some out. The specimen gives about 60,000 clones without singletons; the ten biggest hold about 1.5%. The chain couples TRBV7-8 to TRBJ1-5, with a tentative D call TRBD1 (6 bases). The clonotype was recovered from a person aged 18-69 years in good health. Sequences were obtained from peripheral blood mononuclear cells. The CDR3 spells CASSQSGTQSNQPQHF. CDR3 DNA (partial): TGTGCCAGCAGCCAATCCGGGACACAGAGCAATCAGCCC.